The subject of this entry is one T cell receptor (beta chain). The CDR3 totals 14 residues. Germline V gene lookup returns CDR1 LNHDA and CDR2 SQIVND (reference sequence). V shed 2 bases, J shed 8 bases, and the junction held 4 bases outside the gene matches. This entry belongs to a study of T cell changes during pregnancy in multiple sclerosis. The table came from immunoSEQ multiplex PCR; TCRdb's copy has only in-frame clones and leaves some out. The sample lists 35,000 to 50,000 clones; approximately 91% were seen once. This sequence was found in a female donor with multiple sclerosis, enrolled in a pregnancy study. The sample was PBMCs (not recorded whether the cells were cultured). The chain uses TRBV19 and TRBJ2-1; 9 bases are a match to TRBD1. As DNA, the CDR3 is TGTGCCAGTAGTATAAAGACAGGGGGGGATGAGCAGTTCTTC. Its protein product is CASSIKTGGDEQFF.